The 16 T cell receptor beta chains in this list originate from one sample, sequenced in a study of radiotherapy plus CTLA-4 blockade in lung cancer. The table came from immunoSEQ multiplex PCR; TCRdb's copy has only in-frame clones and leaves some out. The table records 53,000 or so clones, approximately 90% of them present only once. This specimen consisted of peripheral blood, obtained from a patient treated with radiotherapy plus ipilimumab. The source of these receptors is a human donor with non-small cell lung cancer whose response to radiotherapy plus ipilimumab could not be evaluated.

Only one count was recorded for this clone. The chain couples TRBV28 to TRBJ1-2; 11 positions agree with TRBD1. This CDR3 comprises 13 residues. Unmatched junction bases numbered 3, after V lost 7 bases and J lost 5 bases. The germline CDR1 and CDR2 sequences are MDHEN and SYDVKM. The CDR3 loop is CASKGQGVYGYTF. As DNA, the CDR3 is TGTGCCAGCAAGGGACAGGGGGTATATGGCTACACCTTC.

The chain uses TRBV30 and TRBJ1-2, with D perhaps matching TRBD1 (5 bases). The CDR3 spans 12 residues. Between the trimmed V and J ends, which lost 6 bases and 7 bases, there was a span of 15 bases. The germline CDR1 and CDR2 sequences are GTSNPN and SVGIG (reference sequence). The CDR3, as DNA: TGTGCCTGCCCCCAGGGAGGTTTTGGCTACACCTTC. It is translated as CACPQGGFGYTF.

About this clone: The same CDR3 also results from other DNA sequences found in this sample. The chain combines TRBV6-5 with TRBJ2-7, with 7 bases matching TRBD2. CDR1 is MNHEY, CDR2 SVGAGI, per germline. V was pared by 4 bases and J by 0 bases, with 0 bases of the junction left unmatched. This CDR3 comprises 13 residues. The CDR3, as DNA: TGTGCCAGCAGTTCGGGGGGCTCCTACGAGCAGTACTTC. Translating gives CASSSGGSYEQYF.

The CDR3 here is CASRIPGFSYEQYF. The CDR3 DNA reads TGTGCCAGCAGGATACCGGGTTTTTCCTACGAGCAGTACTTC. J is TRBJ2-7 and V is TRBV2; D is uncertain. This CDR3 is 14 amino acids long. Germline CDR1 reads SNHLY; CDR2 reads FYNNEI. The ends were cut back, 6 bases at V and 1 base at J, with 13 bases in the middle.

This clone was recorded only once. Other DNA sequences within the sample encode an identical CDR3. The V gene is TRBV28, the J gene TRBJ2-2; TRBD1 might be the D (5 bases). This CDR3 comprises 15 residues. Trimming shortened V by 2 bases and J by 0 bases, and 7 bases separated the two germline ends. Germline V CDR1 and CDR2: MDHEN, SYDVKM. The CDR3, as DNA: TGTGCCAGCAGTTTAGAAGGGGCGAACACCGGGGAGCTGTTTTTT. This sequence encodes CASSLEGANTGELFF.

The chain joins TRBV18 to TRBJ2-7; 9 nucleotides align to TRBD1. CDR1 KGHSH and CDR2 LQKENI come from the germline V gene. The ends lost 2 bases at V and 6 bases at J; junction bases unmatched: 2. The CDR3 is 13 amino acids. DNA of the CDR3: TGTGCCAGCTCACCAACAGGGGGCTCCGAGCAGTACTTC. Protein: CASSPTGGSEQYF.

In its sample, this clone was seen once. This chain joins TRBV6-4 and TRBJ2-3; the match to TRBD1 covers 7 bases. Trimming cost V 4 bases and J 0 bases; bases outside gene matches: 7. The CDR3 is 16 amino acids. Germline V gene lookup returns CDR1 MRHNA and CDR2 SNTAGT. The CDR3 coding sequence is TGTGCCAGCAGTGCGGCAGGGACAGCTAGCACAGATACGCAGTATTTT. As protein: CASSAAGTASTDTQYF.

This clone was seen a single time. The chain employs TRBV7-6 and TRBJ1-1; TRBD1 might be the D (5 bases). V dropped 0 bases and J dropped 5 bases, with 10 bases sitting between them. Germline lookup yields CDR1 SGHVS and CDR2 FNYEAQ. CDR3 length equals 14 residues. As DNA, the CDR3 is TGTGCCAGCAGCTTAGCGGGGGGAAGGACTGAAGCTTTCTTT. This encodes CASSLAGGRTEAFF.

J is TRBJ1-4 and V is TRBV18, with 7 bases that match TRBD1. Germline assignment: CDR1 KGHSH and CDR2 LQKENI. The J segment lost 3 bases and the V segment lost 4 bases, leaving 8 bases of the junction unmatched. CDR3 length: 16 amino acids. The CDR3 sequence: CASSLLRDSPNEKLFF. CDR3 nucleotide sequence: TGTGCCAGCTCACTGCTCAGGGACAGCCCTAATGAAAAACTGTTTTTT.

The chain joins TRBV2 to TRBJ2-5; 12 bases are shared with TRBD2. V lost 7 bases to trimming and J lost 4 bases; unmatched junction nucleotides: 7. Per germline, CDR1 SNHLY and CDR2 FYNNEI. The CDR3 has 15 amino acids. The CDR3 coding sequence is TGTGCCAGCATTGAGGGACTAGCGGGCGTAGAGACCCAGTACTTC. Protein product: CASIEGLAGVETQYF.

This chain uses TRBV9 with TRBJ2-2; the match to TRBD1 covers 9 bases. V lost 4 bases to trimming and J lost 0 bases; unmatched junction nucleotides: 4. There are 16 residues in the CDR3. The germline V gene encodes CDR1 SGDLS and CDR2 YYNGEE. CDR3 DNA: TGTGCCAGCAGCCCTAGGACAGGGGCGAACACCGGGGAGCTGTTTTTT. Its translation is CASSPRTGANTGELFF. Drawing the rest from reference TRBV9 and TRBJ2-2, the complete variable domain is DSGVTQTPKHLITATGQRVTLRCSPRSGDLSVYWYQQSLDQGLQFLIQYYNGEERAKGNILERFSAQQFPDLHSELNLSSLELGDSALYFCASSPRTGANTGELFFGEGSRLTVL.

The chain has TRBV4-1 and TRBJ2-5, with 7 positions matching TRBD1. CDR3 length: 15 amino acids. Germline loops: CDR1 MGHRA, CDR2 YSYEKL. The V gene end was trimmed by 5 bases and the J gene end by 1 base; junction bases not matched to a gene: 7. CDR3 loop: CASSSSDRSQETQYF. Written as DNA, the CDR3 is TGCGCCAGCAGCTCCTCGGACAGGAGCCAAGAGACCCAGTACTTC.

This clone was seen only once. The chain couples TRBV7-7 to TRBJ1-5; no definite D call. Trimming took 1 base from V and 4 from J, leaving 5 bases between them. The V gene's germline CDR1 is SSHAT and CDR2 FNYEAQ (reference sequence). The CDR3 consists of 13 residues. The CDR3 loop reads CASSLDSNQPQHF. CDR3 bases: TGTGCCAGCAGCTTAGATAGTAATCAGCCCCAGCATTTT.

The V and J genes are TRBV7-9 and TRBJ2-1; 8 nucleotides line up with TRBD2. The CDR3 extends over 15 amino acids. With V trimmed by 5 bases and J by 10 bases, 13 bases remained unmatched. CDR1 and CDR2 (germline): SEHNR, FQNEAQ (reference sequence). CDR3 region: CASSPGGGSRVEQFF. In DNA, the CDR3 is TGTGCCAGCAGCCCCGGGGGGGGCAGCCGCGTGGAGCAGTTCTTC.

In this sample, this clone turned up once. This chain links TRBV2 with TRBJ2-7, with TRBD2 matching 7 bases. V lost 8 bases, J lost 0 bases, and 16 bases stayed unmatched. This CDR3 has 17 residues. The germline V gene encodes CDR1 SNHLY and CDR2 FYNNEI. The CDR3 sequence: CASSSGRLADISYEQYF. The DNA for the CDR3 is TGTGCCAGCTCCTCTGGGCGACTAGCAGACATCTCCTACGAGCAGTACTTC.

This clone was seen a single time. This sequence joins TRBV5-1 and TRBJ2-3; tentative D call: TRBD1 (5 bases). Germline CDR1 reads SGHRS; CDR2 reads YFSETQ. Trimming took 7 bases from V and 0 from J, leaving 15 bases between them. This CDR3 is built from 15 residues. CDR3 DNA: TGCGCCAGCTGCCCCCAGGGCTCCAGCACAGATACGCAGTATTTT. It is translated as CASCPQGSSTDTQYF.